The clone carrying this T cell receptor beta chain was detected ten times or more. The data are from a study of CD8+CD57+ T cells in acquired aplastic anemia. Sequencing was done on patients that had shown CD8+CD57+ cell expansion by flow cytometry. Using genomic DNA as the template, TCR beta VDJ and CDR3 profiling was carried out. MiXCR, applied by TCRdb to the reads, yields one record per CDR3 protein. The sample lists 450,000 to 600,000 distinct CDR3 sequences, around a third occurring once. The receptor's source is a human donor with aplastic anemia. Sequencing was performed on sorted CD4+, CD8+, or CD8+CD57+ T cells (not recorded which) from PBMCs.

As DNA, the CDR3 is TGTGCCAGCAGTCCCCGGGCAGGGGATCCAGATACGCAGTATTTT. This sequence encodes CASSPRAGDPDTQYF. The chain couples TRBV2 to TRBJ2-3; D may be TRBD1 (6 bases). The germline V and J ends were trimmed by 5 bases and 4 bases, with 16 bases remaining between them. Germline V gives CDR1 SNHLY, CDR2 FYNNEI. The CDR3 has 15 amino acids.